This T cell receptor beta chain is from a study of blood T cells in healthy people across ages. V was shortened by 4 bases and J by 2 bases, with 15 bases between the two germline ends. The CDR3 has 16 amino acids. Germline CDR1 is MNHNY and CDR2 is SVGAGI (reference sequence). About this clonotype: The antigen is unknown.

It was with a sample-barcoded 5' primer and a J-beta primer mix that a second PCR of roughly 6 to 12 cycles was run. Carrying 12 random nucleotides, a template-switch adaptor labeled each individual cDNA molecule. A single record per CDR3 protein comes from TCRdb applying MiXCR to the 5' RACE reads. The table lists some 800,000 distinct CDR3 sequences, around 43% of them singletons. The study's findings and limits: With unsorted PBMCs, a conclusive comparison of naive versus antigen-experienced cells was not possible. As naive T cell percentage varied, TCR beta diversity correlated strongly with it. Fewer expanded clones and more diversity marked long-lived versus aged donors.

The origin of this receptor is a man between 60 and 75 years old in good health. The J gene is TRBJ1-5, the V gene TRBV6-6; a possible D gene is TRBD1 (6 bases). Sequencing was performed on blood. The CDR3 is CASSSKGGVGNQPQHF. In DNA, the CDR3 is TGTGCCAGCAGTTCTAAAGGGGGAGTAGGCAATCAGCCCCAGCATTTT.